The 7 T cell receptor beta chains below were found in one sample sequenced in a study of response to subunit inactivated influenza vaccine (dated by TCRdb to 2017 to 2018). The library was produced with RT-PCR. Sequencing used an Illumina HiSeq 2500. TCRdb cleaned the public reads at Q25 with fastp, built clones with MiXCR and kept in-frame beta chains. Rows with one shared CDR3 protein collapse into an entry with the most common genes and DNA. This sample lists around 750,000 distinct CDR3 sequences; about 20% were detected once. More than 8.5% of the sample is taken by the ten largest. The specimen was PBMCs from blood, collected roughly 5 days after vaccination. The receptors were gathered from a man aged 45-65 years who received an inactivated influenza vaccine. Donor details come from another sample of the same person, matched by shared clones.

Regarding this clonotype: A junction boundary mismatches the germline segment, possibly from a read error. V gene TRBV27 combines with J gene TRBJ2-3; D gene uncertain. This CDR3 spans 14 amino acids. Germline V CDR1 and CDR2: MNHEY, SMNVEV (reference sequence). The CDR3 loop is CASSLSVRRGTQYF. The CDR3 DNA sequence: TGTGCCAGCAGTCTATCCGTCCGGCGTGGTACGCAGTATTTT.

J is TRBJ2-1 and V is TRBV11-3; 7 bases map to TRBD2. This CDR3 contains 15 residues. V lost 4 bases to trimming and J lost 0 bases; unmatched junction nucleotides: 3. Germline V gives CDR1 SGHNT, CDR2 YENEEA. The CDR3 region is CASSYGTISYNEQFF. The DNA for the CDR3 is TGTGCCAGCAGCTATGGGACTATCTCCTACAATGAGCAGTTCTTC.

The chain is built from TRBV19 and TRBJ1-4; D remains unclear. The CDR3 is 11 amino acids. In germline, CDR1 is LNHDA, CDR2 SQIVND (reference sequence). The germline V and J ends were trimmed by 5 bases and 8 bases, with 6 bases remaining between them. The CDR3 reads CASSGSEKLFF. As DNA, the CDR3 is TGTGCCAGTAGTGGGTCGGAAAAACTGTTTTTT. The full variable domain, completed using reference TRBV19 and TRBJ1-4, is DGGITQSPKYLFRKEGQNVTLSCEQNLNHDAMYWYRQDPGQGLRLIYYSQIVNDFQKGDIAEGYSVSREKKESFPLTVTSAQKNPTAFYLCASSGSEKLFFGSGTQLSVL.

The CDR3 DNA reads as TGCGCCAGCAGTCTCCGACCCGCAGATGGCAATCAGCCCCAGCATTTT. This gives the protein CASSLRPADGNQPQHF. This chain connects TRBV23-1 to TRBJ1-5; D not certain. TRBV23-1 belongs to the ORF category, with a function that is uncertain. V was shortened by 4 bases and J by 2 bases, with 15 bases between the two germline ends. This CDR3 has 16 amino acids.

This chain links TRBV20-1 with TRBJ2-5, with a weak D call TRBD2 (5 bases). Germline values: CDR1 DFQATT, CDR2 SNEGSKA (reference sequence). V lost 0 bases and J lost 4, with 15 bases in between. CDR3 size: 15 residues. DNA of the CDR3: TGCAGTGCTAGAGATGAGGCTAGCCTACGAGAGACCCAGTACTTC. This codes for CSARDEASLRETQYF.

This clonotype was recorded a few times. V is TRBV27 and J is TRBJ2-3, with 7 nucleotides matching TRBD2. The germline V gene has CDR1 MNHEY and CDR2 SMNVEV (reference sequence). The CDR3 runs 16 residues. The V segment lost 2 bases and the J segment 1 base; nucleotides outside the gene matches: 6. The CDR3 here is CASSLLAAPGTDTQYF. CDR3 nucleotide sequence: TGTGCCAGCAGTTTACTAGCGGCCCCAGGCACAGATACGCAGTATTTT.

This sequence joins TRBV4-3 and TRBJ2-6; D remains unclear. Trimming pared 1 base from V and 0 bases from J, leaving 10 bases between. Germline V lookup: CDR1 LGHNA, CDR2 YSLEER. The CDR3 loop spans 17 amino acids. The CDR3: CASSQANVNSGANVLTF. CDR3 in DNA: TGCGCCAGCAGCCAAGCGAACGTAAACTCTGGGGCCAACGTCCTGACTTTC.